The TCR beta chain under discussion was sequenced for a study of cytomegalovirus exposure and HLA in healthy donors. Whole-study findings and limits: The study had only CMV serostatus as immune exposure information.

The PCR ran on 60 Vbeta and 13 Jbeta primers. The repertoire was sequenced with immunoSEQ multiplex PCR; TCRdb's copy has only in-frame clones and lacks some. The repertoire holds more than 95,000 clones, around 80% seen once, with roughly 4.9% in the top ten. This CDR3 contains 18 residues. As to this clone: Its target is not known.

The TCR originated in a woman aged 18-29 years in good health and CMV-seropositive. Input material: PBMCs. The genes are TRBV1 and TRBJ2-1; the table's D call, TRBD2, has no DNA check behind it. TRBV1 is given as a pseudogene. The CDR3 region is CTSSHTPPGLALRSEQFF. Here the CDR3 DNA reads TGCACCAGCAGCCATACTCCCCCGGGACTAGCGCTACGGAGTGAGCAGTTCTTC.